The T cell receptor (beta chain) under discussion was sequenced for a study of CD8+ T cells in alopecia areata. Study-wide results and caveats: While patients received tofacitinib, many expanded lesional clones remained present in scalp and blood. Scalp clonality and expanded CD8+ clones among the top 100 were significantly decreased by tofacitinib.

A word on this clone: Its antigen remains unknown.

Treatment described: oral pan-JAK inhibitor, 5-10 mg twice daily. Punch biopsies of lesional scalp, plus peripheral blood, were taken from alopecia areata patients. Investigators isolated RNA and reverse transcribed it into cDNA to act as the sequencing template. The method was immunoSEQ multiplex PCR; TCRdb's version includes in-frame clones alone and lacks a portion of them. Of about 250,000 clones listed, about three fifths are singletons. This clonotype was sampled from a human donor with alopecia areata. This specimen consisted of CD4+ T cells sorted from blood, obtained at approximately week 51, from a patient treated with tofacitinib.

The DNA for the CDR3 is TGTGCCAGCAGCCAAGCCGGGACGGGGGAGAAGACCCAGTACTTC. This sequence encodes CASSQAGTGEKTQYF. This chain connects TRBV4-2 to TRBJ2-5; D possibly corresponds to TRBD2 (6 bases). Per germline, CDR1 LGHNA and CDR2 YNFKEQ. This CDR3 is 15 amino acids long. The V end lost 1 base, the J end lost 6 bases, and 15 bases lay between the germline ends.